The 29 T cell receptor beta chains presented below share a single source sample, sequenced in a study of shared T cell receptors in the human thymus. Sequencing used immunoSEQ multiplex PCR; TCRdb keeps in-frame clones, though not all of them. The table has 500,000 to 750,000 clones, roughly 88% seen once; the top ten hold about 0.01%. A further study also used this sample, focusing on human thymus T cells.

The sequencing input was thymocytes. The receptor set was obtained from a boy in the first two years of life with a congenital heart defect.

This chain connects TRBV25-1 to TRBJ1-3, with TRBD1 as a possible D gene (6 bases). V shed 1 base and J shed 0 bases, with 13 bases lying between them. From germline, CDR1 is MGHDK and CDR2 SYGVNS. The CDR3 totals 17 residues. For the CDR3, the DNA is TGTGCCAGCAGTGAATGGACAGCTACCTACTCTGGAAACACCATATATTTT. It codes for CASSEWTATYSGNTIYF.

V and J are TRBV5-6 and TRBJ2-7; TRBD1 matches at 9 bases. Germline V gives CDR1 SGHDT, CDR2 YYEEEE. This CDR3 has 15 residues. After removal of 0 bases from V and 4 bases from J, the junction contained 5 bases not matched to a gene. DNA for the CDR3: TGTGCCAGCAGCTTGGTGACAGGGGGATGGTACGAGCAGTACTTC. This encodes CASSLVTGGWYEQYF. The variable domain in full, with the rest retrieved from reference TRBV5-6 and TRBJ2-7, is DAGVTQSPTHLIKTRGQQVTLRCSPKSGHDTVSWYQQALGQGPQFIFQYYEEEERQRGNFPDRFSGHQFPNYSSELNVNALLLGDSALYLCASSLVTGGWYEQYFGPGTRLTVT.

In its sample, this clone was seen once. CDR3 region: CASSPIARSSDEQFF. DNA for the CDR3: TGTGCCAGCAGCCCGATCGCGAGGAGTAGTGATGAGCAGTTCTTC. The chain combines TRBV4-2 with TRBJ2-1; D uncertain. The CDR3 runs to 15 residues. Germline V CDR1 and CDR2: LGHNA, YNFKEQ. Deletions cut 4 bases from V and 8 bases from J, with 18 bases between.

This sequence joins TRBV2 and TRBJ2-7; TRBD2 matches at 7 bases. This CDR3 comprises 12 residues. The V segment lost 6 bases and the J segment 4 bases; nucleotides outside the gene matches: 3. CDR1 is SNHLY and CDR2 is FYNNEI in the germline V gene. CDR3 region: CASRGTIYEQYF. The CDR3 nucleotides read TGTGCCAGCAGGGGGACTATTTACGAGCAGTACTTC.

This chain links TRBV27 with TRBJ2-7, with 15 positions matching TRBD2. Losses at the gene ends were 0 bases for V and 0 bases for J; bases not matched to a gene: 3. Germline V gene data show CDR1 as MNHEY and CDR2 as SMNVEV (reference sequence). CDR3 length equals 18 residues. CDR3 loop: CASSLSGLAGGTSYEQYF. The CDR3 nucleotides are TGTGCCAGCAGTTTATCGGGACTAGCGGGAGGTACCTCCTACGAGCAGTACTTC.

As concerns this clone: At one end, the junction sequence differs from germline, possibly due to a read error. CDR3 DNA sequence: TGCGCCAGCAGCTTGGGCTGGGCCCAGGTCTTC. Translating it yields CASSLGWAQVF. This sequence joins TRBV5-1 and TRBJ2-1; the D is unclear. The CDR3 sequence is 11 residues long. Germline CDR1 reads SGHRS; CDR2 reads YFSETQ.

V gene TRBV7-2 combines with J gene TRBJ2-1, with D maybe TRBD2 (7 bases). The length of the CDR3 is 16 residues. Germline CDR1 reads SGHTA; CDR2 reads FQGNSA. V shed 1 base and J shed 4 bases, with 14 bases lying between them. In DNA form, the CDR3 reads TGTGCCAGCAGCTTAGGGGAGGGGGAGGGGTACAATGAGCAGTTCTTC. This sequence encodes CASSLGEGEGYNEQFF. Using reference TRBV7-2 and TRBJ2-1 for the parts outside the CDR3, the full variable domain is GAGVSQSPSNKVTEKGKDVELRCDPISGHTALYWYRQSLGQGLEFLIYFQGNSAPDKSGLPSDRFSAERTGGSVSTLTIQRTQQEDSAVYLCASSLGEGEGYNEQFFGPGTRLTVL.

The chain links TRBV5-6 to TRBJ2-5, with D tentatively TRBD2 (6 bases). There are 14 residues in the CDR3. Per germline, CDR1 SGHDT and CDR2 YYEEEE. Trimming shortened V by 0 bases and J by 5 bases, and 11 bases separated the two germline ends. CDR3 in amino acids: CASSLGRGWETQYF. In nucleotides, the CDR3 is TGTGCCAGCAGCTTGGGGCGGGGATGGGAGACCCAGTACTTC.

The chain couples TRBV4-3 to TRBJ1-2, with D uncertain. Germline V gene data show CDR1 as LGHNA and CDR2 as YSLEER. V was trimmed by 4 bases and J by 7 bases, leaving 16 bases between them. There are 14 residues in the CDR3. The CDR3 DNA reads as TGCGCCAGCAGCCCAGCCTCCCCCACGGGTGGCTACACCTTC. Translating it yields CASSPASPTGGYTF.

The V and J genes are TRBV9 and TRBJ2-7; TRBD1 matches 8 bases. This CDR3 spans 15 amino acids. Trimming took 0 bases from V and 1 from J; bases not matched to a gene: 3. Germline assignment: CDR1 SGDLS and CDR2 YYNGEE. The CDR3 DNA reads TGTGCCAGCAGCGTAGGGAACAGGGGGTCCTACGAGCAGTACTTC. It is translated as CASSVGNRGSYEQYF.

This chain joins TRBV11-2 and TRBJ2-5; D is unclear. Germline V gene sequence: CDR1 SGHAT, CDR2 FQNNGV. CDR3 length: 13 amino acids. The V end was cut by 5 bases, the J end by 2 bases, with 9 bases between. In nucleotides, the CDR3 is TGTGCCAGCAGCGTTATAGAACAAGAGACCCAGTACTTC. Protein product: CASSVIEQETQYF.

This sequence joins TRBV9 and TRBJ2-3, with 9 bases fitting TRBD2. The CDR3 is 18 amino acids. Germline V gives CDR1 SGDLS, CDR2 YYNGEE. The V and J ends lost 5 bases and 2 bases, in that order; junction bases with no gene match: 15. For the CDR3, the DNA is TGTGCCAGCAGTGATCCGACTAGCGGAGAGGAGGCCACAGATACGCAGTATTTT. Amino acids: CASSDPTSGEEATDTQYF.

The gene calls are TRBV19 and TRBJ1-5, with D possibly being TRBD1 (5 bases). CDR3 length: 16 residues. Trimming cost V 7 bases and J 0 bases, with 16 bases left between them. Germline CDR1 and CDR2: LNHDA and SQIVND (reference sequence). The CDR3, as DNA: TGTGCCAGTAAACCCAGGGTTAGATATAGCAATCAGCCCCAGCATTTT. It yields the protein CASKPRVRYSNQPQHF.

A note on this clone: The same CDR3 can be traced to other DNA sequences in this sample. V and J are TRBV4-3 and TRBJ2-7; TRBD2 agrees at 7 bases. Germline V gene sequence: CDR1 LGHNA, CDR2 YSLEER. CDR3 length: 14 residues. V lost 0 bases to trimming and J lost 1 base; unmatched junction nucleotides: 0. In nucleotides, the CDR3 is TGCGCCAGCAGCCAAGAGCGGGGGTCCTACGAGCAGTACTTC. This gives the protein CASSQERGSYEQYF.

The chain couples TRBV9 to TRBJ1-2; unclear D gene. V was trimmed by 4 bases and J by 8 bases, leaving 15 bases between them. In germline, CDR1 is SGDLS, CDR2 YYNGEE. This CDR3 contains 13 residues. CDR3 in DNA: TGTGCCAGCAGCCGGCTAGGCGCACGGGGCTACACCTTC. Its translation is CASSRLGARGYTF.

This clone showed up just a few times. The chain links TRBV27 to TRBJ2-7; 10 bases fit TRBD2. The germline V gene has CDR1 MNHEY and CDR2 SMNVEV (reference sequence). The CDR3 consists of 14 residues. The V gene end was trimmed by 8 bases and the J gene end by 4 bases; junction bases not matched to a gene: 8. CDR3 in amino acids: CASGATGLAYEQYF. DNA of the CDR3: TGTGCCAGCGGGGCCACGGGACTAGCGTACGAGCAGTACTTC.

This clone was counted between two and nine times. V is TRBV4-3 and J is TRBJ2-1; TRBD2 agrees at 8 bases. Germline values: CDR1 LGHNA, CDR2 YSLEER. The ends lost 0 bases at V and 11 bases at J; junction bases unmatched: 12. The CDR3 is 16 residues long. The CDR3: CASSQEVAGGSFQQFF. The CDR3 DNA sequence: TGCGCCAGCAGCCAAGAAGTGGCGGGAGGTTCCTTTCAGCAGTTCTTC.

This rearrangement joins TRBV4-3 to TRBJ2-3, with D tentatively TRBD2 (5 bases). CDR3 size: 15 residues. Looked up from germline, CDR1 is LGHNA and CDR2 is YSLEER. Trimming pared 1 base from V and 0 bases from J, leaving 8 bases between. CDR3: CASSQGRASTDTQYF. The CDR3, as DNA: TGCGCCAGCAGCCAAGGGCGGGCCAGCACAGATACGCAGTATTTT.

This sequence joins TRBV10-3 and TRBJ2-3; 13 bases fit TRBD2. The CDR3 sequence is 16 residues long. After removal of 6 bases from V and 2 bases from J, the junction contained 5 bases not matched to a gene. The germline V gene encodes CDR1 ENHRY and CDR2 SYGVKD. CDR3 region: CAISGLAGEPTDTQYF. The CDR3 DNA is TGTGCCATCAGCGGACTAGCGGGAGAGCCCACAGATACGCAGTATTTT.

The chain recombines TRBV15 with TRBJ1-5; 8 nucleotides match TRBD1. CDR1 is LNHNV, CDR2 YYDKDF, per germline (reference sequence). The CDR3 is 18 residues long. V shed 0 bases, J shed 2 bases, and the junction held 9 bases outside the gene matches. The CDR3 reads CATSRDSDRDECNQPQHF. The CDR3 region has the DNA TGTGCCACCAGCAGAGATTCGGACAGGGATGAGTGCAATCAGCCCCAGCATTTT.

The chain combines TRBV4-1 with TRBJ2-7; TRBD1 agrees at 7 bases. The V and J ends lost 1 base and 5 bases, in that order; junction bases with no gene match: 14. Germline V gene sequence: CDR1 MGHRA, CDR2 YSYEKL. The CDR3 has 17 residues. This CDR3 reads CASSQGGRGQGSDEQYF. The DNA for the CDR3 is TGCGCCAGCAGCCAAGGGGGTAGGGGGCAGGGTAGCGACGAGCAGTACTTC.

The chain is built from TRBV4-3 and TRBJ2-3; a possible D gene is TRBD1 (6 bases). Germline-derived CDR1 and CDR2 are LGHNA and YSLEER. V lost 1 base, J lost 0 bases, and 11 bases lay in between. The CDR3 is made up of 16 amino acids. The CDR3 sequence: CASSQVRGLSTDTQYF. In DNA, the CDR3 is TGCGCCAGCAGCCAAGTCAGGGGCCTTAGCACAGATACGCAGTATTTT.

The V call is TRBV4-1, the J call TRBJ2-7; D perhaps matches TRBD1 (5 bases). V was cut by 0 bases and J by 4 bases, with 13 bases left in between. Germline CDR1 MGHRA, CDR2 YSYEKL. The CDR3 sequence is 15 residues long. The DNA for the CDR3 is TGCGCCAGCAGCCAAGATGGGGCAGGGATATACGAGCAGTACTTC. Its protein product is CASSQDGAGIYEQYF.

The J gene is TRBJ2-7, the V gene TRBV4-2; 8 bases align to TRBD1. The CDR3 runs to 16 residues. V lost 0 bases to trimming and J lost 0 bases; unmatched junction nucleotides: 4. Germline V gene sequence: CDR1 LGHNA, CDR2 YNFKEQ. For the CDR3, the DNA is TGTGCCAGCAGCCAAGATCACAGGGGGTTCTCCTACGAGCAGTACTTC. This translates into CASSQDHRGFSYEQYF.

The chain uses TRBV5-6 and TRBJ1-3, with a weak D call TRBD1 (6 bases). Trimming removed 4 bases from V and 4 bases from J, with 18 bases in between. This CDR3 has 16 residues. Germline CDR1 SGHDT, CDR2 YYEEEE. Here the CDR3 reads CASSHITGYSGNTIYF. CDR3 in DNA: TGTGCCAGCAGCCACATAACAGGGTATTCCGGAAACACCATATATTTT.

V gene TRBV7-2 combines with J gene TRBJ1-4, with 7 bases lining up with TRBD1. This CDR3 is built from 19 residues. The V and J ends lost 2 bases and 5 bases, in that order; junction bases with no gene match: 17. CDR1 SGHTA and CDR2 FQGNSA come from the germline V gene. The CDR3 is CASSLRVTGQREGNEKLFF. In nucleotides, the CDR3 is TGTGCCAGCAGCTTAAGGGTTACGGGACAGCGAGAGGGAAATGAAAAACTGTTTTTT.

V and J are TRBV19 and TRBJ2-5, with TRBD2 matching 7 bases. The CDR3 runs 13 residues. Germline lookup yields CDR1 LNHDA and CDR2 SQIVND (reference sequence). The V segment lost 5 bases and the J segment 2 bases; nucleotides outside the gene matches: 2. The CDR3 DNA sequence: TGTGCCAGTAGTTGGACTAGTCAAGAGACCCAGTACTTC. This codes for CASSWTSQETQYF.

V gene TRBV6-5 combines with J gene TRBJ1-2; TRBD1 might be the D (6 bases). V was trimmed by 2 bases and J by 2 bases, leaving 9 bases between them. The germline CDR1 and CDR2 sequences are MNHEY and SVGAGI. The CDR3 runs to 14 residues. The DNA for the CDR3 is TGTGCCAGCAGTTACACAACAGGGAACTATGGCTACACCTTC. Its translation: CASSYTTGNYGYTF.

V and J are TRBV27 and TRBJ1-2; D gene ambiguous. Trimming removed 6 bases from V and 3 bases from J, with 14 bases in between. This CDR3 region has 14 residues. CDR1 and CDR2 from the germline V gene are MNHEY and SMNVEV (reference sequence). CDR3: CASRMNPGDYGYTF. The CDR3 DNA is TGTGCCAGCAGAATGAATCCGGGAGACTATGGCTACACCTTC.